One and the same sample provided the 31 T cell receptor beta chains below, sequenced in a study of T cells in Graves' hyperthyroidism and ophthalmopathy. Amplified TCR beta CDR3 regions came from RNA transcripts. RT-PCR in the first round (using the HTBI primer set) targeted the TCR CDR3. TCRdb used MiXCR to reprocess the multiplex PCR reads, holding one entry per CDR3 protein. The sample records 650,000 to 800,000 distinct CDR3 sequences, less than 45% being singletons. Sequencing input: peripheral blood or thyroid tissue (not recorded which). Every receptor here comes from an adult man with Graves' disease, either hyperthyroidism or ophthalmopathy (not recorded which).

This clonotype was seen once. It may be a read error: a sequence one base away is much more abundant. J is TRBJ1-5 and V is TRBV10-3; 8 bases are a match to TRBD1. With 10 bases clipped from V and 3 bases from J, the junction kept 8 bases outside the gene matches. CDR1 is ENHRY, CDR2 SYGVKD, per germline. This CDR3 contains 14 residues. CDR3 nucleotides: TGTGCCAGCCGACAGGGGTTCATCAATCAGCCCCAGCATTTT. The encoded protein is CASRQGFINQPQHF.

CDR3 in amino acids: CASSPNRDNPNYGYTF. CDR3 nucleotide sequence: TGTGCCAGCAGCCCCAACCGGGACAACCCTAACTATGGCTACACCTTC. The chain carries TRBV7-9 and TRBJ1-2, with a possible D match to TRBD1 (6 bases). The CDR3 totals 16 residues. Trimming removed 5 bases at V and 0 bases at J, with 16 bases between. Germline assignment: CDR1 SEHNR and CDR2 FQNEAQ (reference sequence). The entire variable domain, with the rest obtained from reference TRBV7-9 and TRBJ1-2, is as follows: DTGVSQNPRHKITKRGQNVTFRCDPISEHNRLYWYRQTLGQGPEFLTYFQNEAQLEKSRLLSDRFSAERPKGSFSTLEIQRTEQGDSAMYLCASSPNRDNPNYGYTFGSGTRLTVV.

This chain links TRBV6-1 with TRBJ1-1; tentatively, D is TRBD1 (5 bases). The V gene lost 8 bases and the J gene lost 5 bases, with 15 bases spanning the gap. The germline V gene encodes CDR1 MNHNS and CDR2 SASEGT. This CDR3 comprises 13 residues. CDR3 coding DNA: TGTGCCAGCCGCCTAGAACAGGCGACTGAAGCTTTCTTT. Amino acid sequence: CASRLEQATEAFF.

This chain connects TRBV7-8 to TRBJ2-5; D could derive from TRBD1 or TRBD2 (7 bases each). Looked up from germline, CDR1 is SGHVS and CDR2 is FQNEAQ. V gave up 6 bases and J gave up 5 bases, with 19 bases separating them. The CDR3 sequence is 15 residues long. CDR3 region: CASSFEGGGSETQYF. CDR3 coding DNA: TGTGCCAGCAGTTTTGAGGGAGGGGGCTCGGAGACCCAGTACTTC.

This chain uses TRBV7-3 with TRBJ2-3; TRBD2 is a possible D gene (6 bases). V was pared by 5 bases and J by 4 bases, with 19 bases between. CDR1 and CDR2 (germline): SGHTA, FQGTGA. The CDR3 is 16 residues long. Here the CDR3 DNA reads TGTGCCAGCAGCCCAAGGGGCGGGGCGGGCGCAGATACGCAGTATTTT. It specifies CASSPRGGAGADTQYF.

There are a few counts of this clonotype. The chain joins TRBV12-3 or TRBV12-4 to TRBJ1-1; D is ambiguous. V was cut by 3 bases and J by 1 base, with 12 bases left in between. The CDR3 totals 15 residues. As DNA, the CDR3 is TGTGCCAGCAGTTTGAGGGCAGTAACGAACACTGAAGCTTTCTTT. Its protein is CASSLRAVTNTEAFF.

This clonotype was observed at least ten times. The CDR3 sequence is CSVVGRGLYEQYF. DNA of the CDR3: TGCAGCGTTGTAGGGCGTGGGTTATACGAGCAGTACTTC. The chain recombines TRBV29-1 with TRBJ2-7, with no clear D. The CDR3 is 13 residues long. Germline-derived CDR1 and CDR2 are SQVTM and ANQGSEA. V was clipped by 4 bases and J by 4 bases, with 14 bases between them.

The CDR3 spells CASSYEGPGASETQYF. CDR3 DNA: TGTGCCAGCAGTTACGAGGGACCCGGGGCAAGCGAGACCCAGTACTTC. This chain links TRBV6-5 with TRBJ2-5; D may match TRBD1 or TRBD2 (5 bases each). The germline V and J ends were trimmed by 2 bases and 5 bases, with 18 bases remaining between them. The CDR3 has 16 residues. The germline V gene has CDR1 MNHEY and CDR2 SVGAGI.

This clonotype was seen only a few times. The chain employs TRBV12-3 or TRBV12-4 and TRBJ1-4; D gene uncertain. The V end lost 7 bases, the J end lost 8 bases, and 14 bases lay between the germline ends. The CDR3 contains 13 residues. As DNA, the CDR3 is TGTGCCAGCACTCTTGGGGTTGGCGAAAAACTGTTTTTT. Translated, it gives CASTLGVGEKLFF.

This clonotype has only one observation. As the CDR3 is not closed by the conserved phenylalanine or tryptophan, this likely results from a read error. The limits of the CDR3 on the DNA are not certain, so only TCRdb's listed CDR3 is given. This chain links TRBV2 with TRBJ1-6. 9 amino acids form the CDR3, both terminal residues included. The germline gives CDR1 SNHLY, CDR2 FYNNEI. This CDR3 is CASRETLNY.

This clonotype was seen many times. The rearrangement links TRBV7-8 to TRBJ1-5; D is perhaps TRBD1 (6 bases). This CDR3 region has 16 residues. Germline-derived CDR1 and CDR2 are SGHVS and FQNEAQ. Trimming removed 3 bases from V and 3 bases from J, with 15 bases in between. This chain's CDR3 is CASSFVRGQNNQPQHF. The CDR3 DNA reads TGTGCCAGCAGCTTTGTACGCGGACAGAACAATCAGCCCCAGCATTTT.

This rearrangement joins TRBV12-3 or TRBV12-4 to TRBJ1-5; D is perhaps TRBD1 (5 bases). V lost 6 bases to trimming and J lost 4 bases, with 13 bases between them. This CDR3 is 14 amino acids long. CDR3 region: CASSDAGGNQPQHF. CDR3 coding DNA: TGTGCCAGCAGCGACGCGGGGGGAAATCAGCCCCAGCATTTT.

V and J are TRBV7-9 and TRBJ1-3; unclear D gene. Germline V gene data show CDR1 as SEHNR and CDR2 as FQNEAQ (reference sequence). Trimming removed 7 bases at V and 0 bases at J, with 16 bases between. The CDR3 consists of 16 residues. The CDR3 bases are TGTGCCAGCACCCCTGCATTGGATCTCTCTGGAAACACCATATATTTT. Protein sequence: CASTPALDLSGNTIYF.

This clonotype was found a few times. The genes are TRBV7-9 and TRBJ1-1; D unclear. The CDR3 extends over 15 amino acids. Germline loops: CDR1 SEHNR, CDR2 FQNEAQ (reference sequence). The V end was cut by 3 bases, the J end by 0 bases, with 11 bases between. CDR3 nucleotide sequence: TGTGCCAGCAGCTTGTATCGGGTTGTGAACACTGAAGCTTTCTTT. It encodes CASSLYRVVNTEAFF.

The chain employs TRBV20-1 and TRBJ2-3; D uncertain. Trimming took off 0 bases at V and 2 bases at J, with 3 bases between the two ends. Germline CDR1 DFQATT, CDR2 SNEGSKA (reference sequence). The CDR3 spans 12 residues. CDR3 loop: CSAREFTDTQYF. Written as DNA, the CDR3 is TGCAGTGCTAGAGAGTTCACAGATACGCAGTATTTT.

This chain connects TRBV7-9 to TRBJ2-5; TRBD1 matches 10 bases. The J call may be incorrect, as the DNA end agrees better with TRBJ2-7. Per the germline V gene, CDR1 is SEHNR and CDR2 is FQNEAQ (reference sequence). This CDR3 has 16 residues. CDR3 region: CASSLSSGTGVGEQYF. Written as DNA, the CDR3 is TGTGCCAGCAGCTTAAGCTCCGGGACAGGGGTAGGCGAGCAGTACTTC.

V is TRBV6-5 and J is TRBJ1-2; maybe TRBD1 (5 bases). The CDR3 has 13 residues. The germline V and J ends were trimmed by 8 bases and 4 bases, with 14 bases remaining between them. Germline CDR1 reads MNHEY; CDR2 reads SVGAGI. CDR3 in DNA: TGTGCCAGCTGGGGCCAGGGAGTCTATGGCTACACCTTC. It specifies CASWGQGVYGYTF.

This clonotype has at least ten counts. This rearrangement joins TRBV29-1 to TRBJ1-5, with 9 nucleotides matching TRBD1. V lost 6 bases, J lost 4 bases, and 4 bases stayed unmatched. The V gene's germline CDR1 is SQVTM and CDR2 ANQGSEA. The CDR3 contains 13 residues. As DNA, the CDR3 is TGCAGCGTCGGACAGGGGCCAAATCAGCCCCAGCATTTT. It codes for CSVGQGPNQPQHF.

This clonotype was recorded many times. The gene calls are TRBV20-1 and TRBJ1-1, with TRBD1 matching over 7 bases. CDR3 length: 12 residues. CDR1 DFQATT and CDR2 SNEGSKA come from the germline V gene (reference sequence). J gave up 4 bases and V 5 bases, and 4 bases lay outside the gene matches. The CDR3 region is CSAVTGPTEAFF. The DNA of the CDR3 is TGCAGTGCTGTGACAGGGCCCACTGAAGCTTTCTTT.

The chain employs TRBV20-1 and TRBJ2-2; 9 positions match TRBD2. Per germline, CDR1 DFQATT and CDR2 SNEGSKA (reference sequence). V lost 4 bases to trimming and J lost 5 bases; unmatched junction nucleotides: 8. The length of the CDR3 is 15 residues. CDR3 protein: CSANPAGGGTGELFF. CDR3 bases: TGCAGTGCTAACCCAGCGGGAGGTGGAACCGGGGAGCTGTTTTTT.

CDR3 loop: CASRPQHYGYTF. The CDR3 coding sequence is TGTGCCAGCCGTCCCCAGCACTATGGCTACACCTTC. The chain is built from TRBV7-9 and TRBJ1-2; no firm D call. The germline CDR1 and CDR2 sequences are SEHNR and FQNEAQ (reference sequence). The CDR3 covers 12 residues. Between the trimmed V and J ends, which lost 8 bases and 3 bases, there was a span of 10 bases.

The sample holds many counts of this clonotype. This chain joins TRBV15 and TRBJ2-6; the D is unclear. Trimming took 0 bases from V and 0 from J, leaving 6 bases between them. CDR1 is LNHNV and CDR2 is YYDKDF in the germline V gene (reference sequence). The CDR3 covers 16 residues. The CDR3 protein is CATSRDMVSGANVLTF. The CDR3 DNA sequence: TGTGCCACCAGCAGAGATATGGTCTCTGGGGCCAACGTCCTGACTTTC.

This clonotype was counted once. Germline and junction disagree at one end, which may indicate a read error. This chain links TRBV29-1 with TRBJ2-7, with 10 nucleotides matching TRBD1. CDR3 length equals 17 residues. Per germline, CDR1 SQVTM and CDR2 ANQGSEA. CDR3 nucleotide sequence: TGCAACGTTGTCTGGACAGGGGGGCGATCGGCGTTCTACGAGCAGTACTTC. This encodes CNVVWTGGRSAFYEQYF.

This clonotype was counted at least ten times. This chain links TRBV7-3 with TRBJ2-7; 8 bases match TRBD2. The CDR3 runs to 13 residues. The germline V gene encodes CDR1 SGHTA and CDR2 FQGTGA. V was clipped by 4 bases and J by 3 bases; unmatched bases: 2. CDR3 protein: CASSSLAGYEQYF. In nucleotides, the CDR3 is TGTGCCAGCAGCTCTCTAGCGGGCTACGAGCAGTACTTC.

This chain joins TRBV10-3 and TRBJ1-2, with D possibly TRBD1 on 6 matching bases. The CDR3 covers 14 residues. CDR1 and CDR2 from the germline V gene are ENHRY and SYGVKD. Deletions cut 6 bases from V and 4 bases from J, with 15 bases between. The chain's CDR3 is CAISEDSRTYGYTF. In nucleotides, the CDR3 is TGTGCCATCAGCGAGGACAGTAGAACCTATGGCTACACCTTC.

The V gene is TRBV7-2, the J gene TRBJ2-7; no reliable D call. Deletions cut 5 bases from V and 4 bases from J, with 15 bases between. The CDR3 consists of 14 residues. Germline CDR1 reads SGHTA; CDR2 reads FQGNSA. The CDR3 loop reads CASSPRALGYEQYF. The CDR3 DNA sequence: TGTGCCAGCAGCCCCCGGGCGCTGGGATACGAGCAGTACTTC.

As for this clonotype: This may stem from a read error, because a much larger clone lies one nucleotide away. V gene TRBV19 combines with J gene TRBJ1-2; maybe TRBD1 (5 bases). CDR3 length equals 13 residues. Germline CDR1 LNHDA, CDR2 SQIVND (reference sequence). Here the CDR3 DNA reads TGTGCCAGTAGGCTGACAGCAAACTATGACTACACCTTC. Translation gives CASRLTANYDYTF.

V is TRBV11-1 and J is TRBJ2-5; TRBD2 matches 10 bases. The CDR3 is 21 amino acids. V lost 1 base, J lost 1 base, and 18 bases stayed unmatched. CDR1 and CDR2 from the germline V gene are SGHAT and FQDESV (reference sequence). The CDR3 loop is CASSLDFAGASGGGSQETQYF. DNA of the CDR3: TGTGCCAGCAGCTTAGATTTCGCCGGGGCTAGCGGGGGAGGTAGCCAAGAGACCCAGTACTTC.

The rearrangement joins TRBV29-1 to TRBJ2-5, with D perhaps TRBD1 (6 bases). CDR3 size: 14 residues. Deletions cut 3 bases from V and 6 bases from J, with 17 bases between. Germline lookup yields CDR1 SQVTM and CDR2 ANQGSEA. The CDR3 sequence is CSVDRARGVKTQYF. The CDR3 nucleotides are TGCAGCGTTGATAGAGCCAGGGGAGTGAAGACCCAGTACTTC.

In its sample, this clonotype was seen once. The chain recombines TRBV2 with TRBJ2-5, with TRBD1 identical over 7 bases. The CDR3 loop spans 15 amino acids. V was pared by 8 bases and J by 3 bases, with 12 bases of the junction left unmatched. Looked up from germline, CDR1 is SNHLY and CDR2 is FYNNEI. The CDR3 sequence: CASSDFGTAEETQYF. The CDR3 DNA reads as TGTGCCAGCTCAGACTTCGGGACAGCCGAAGAGACCCAGTACTTC.

This clonotype appeared a few times. The junction shows a germline mismatch at one end, possibly a read error. V and J are TRBV7-9 and TRBJ2-7, with 11 bases aligning to TRBD1. Germline assignment: CDR1 SEHNR and CDR2 FQNEAQ (reference sequence). This CDR3 is built from 14 residues. CDR3 amino acids: CASSSGTGGYGQYF. In DNA, the CDR3 is TGTGCCAGCAGCTCCGGGACAGGGGGGTACGGGCAGTACTTC.